This TCR beta chain was observed in a study of PD-1 blockade in classical Hodgkin lymphoma. Some clones are missing from TCRdb's copy, which holds only in-frame ones; the method was immunoSEQ multiplex PCR. The profile covers about 12,000 clones, with roughly 85% appearing a single time and 36% taken by the ten largest. Looked up from germline, CDR1 is LNHDA and CDR2 is SQIVND (reference sequence). The CDR3 runs 17 residues. V was pared by 3 bases and J by 0 bases, with 8 bases of the junction left unmatched. As for time point: cycle 4 day 1 (C4D1), after 6 weeks of nivolumab. In every patient, relapse followed autologous stem cell transplantation, while exposure to brentuximab vedotin differed. The investigators isolated CD8+ T cells from thawed PBMCs using magnetic negative selection.

The chain combines TRBV19 with TRBJ2-1, with 7 bases that match TRBD2. The source was CD8+ T cells from blood, collected before the fourth cycle of nivolumab. This receptor was obtained from a human donor with classical Hodgkin lymphoma. The donor label of this sample is uncertain. Written as DNA, the CDR3 is TGTGCCAGTAGTATCGATTCGGGCGGGAGCTCCTACAATGAGCAGTTCTTC. Its translation is CASSIDSGGSSYNEQFF. Full variable domain (outside the CDR3, taken from reference TRBV19 and TRBJ2-1): DGGITQSPKYLFRKEGQNVTLSCEQNLNHDAMYWYRQDPGQGLRLIYYSQIVNDFQKGDIAEGYSVSREKKESFPLTVTSAQKNPTAFYLCASSIDSGGSSYNEQFFGPGTRLTVL.